This T cell receptor beta chain was found in a study of blood T cells in healthy people across ages. Study background: With template switching, about one barcoded beta molecule was captured per two T cells.

Each sample gave at least 6.5 million isolated PBMCs. With a J-beta primer mix and a sample-barcoded 5' primer, a second PCR ran about 6 to 11 cycles. TCRdb passed the 5' RACE reads through MiXCR, listing each CDR3 protein once. Of some 370,000 distinct CDR3 sequences listed, approximately 47% are singletons. Regarding this clonotype: Its matching antigen is unknown.

V was clipped by 4 bases and J by 10 bases, with 14 bases between them. The CDR3 contains 13 residues. Per the germline V gene, CDR1 is MNHNY and CDR2 is SVGAGI (reference sequence). Whole-study results and caveats: Observed TCR beta diversity per million T cells went down as age went up. This fall followed a roughly linear course with age.

The chain couples TRBV6-6 to TRBJ2-1, with D maybe TRBD1 (6 bases). Sample: blood. This sequence was found in a man between 60 and 75 years old in good health. The CDR3 is CASSSDRSLEQFF. CDR3 sequence (DNA): TGTGCCAGCAGTTCCGACAGGTCCCTCGAGCAGTTCTTC.